The 16 T cell receptor beta chains given below trace back to one sample, sequenced in a study of early T cells in non-severe SARS-CoV-2 infection. A single record per CDR3 protein comes from TCRdb applying MiXCR to the 5' RACE reads. The sample holds roughly 120,000 distinct CDR3 sequences, 10% to 15% seen once. The starting material was whole blood, obtained at baseline. The source is an adult who was a healthcare worker with PCR-confirmed SARS-CoV-2 infection or an uninfected control (not recorded which).

This clonotype was counted ten times or more. The CDR3 loop reads CSARGEVGNQPQHF. The CDR3 DNA is TGCAGTGCTAGGGGGGAGGTTGGCAATCAGCCCCAGCATTTT. This rearrangement joins TRBV20-1 to TRBJ1-5; TRBD1 might be the D (5 bases). The germline V gene has CDR1 DFQATT and CDR2 SNEGSKA (reference sequence). Trimming left V 3 bases short and J 2 bases short, with 11 bases between. The CDR3 has 14 residues.

At least ten counts were recorded for this clonotype. The chain links TRBV28 to TRBJ2-1; D possibly corresponds to TRBD2 (6 bases). Trimming took 6 bases from V and 3 from J, leaving 15 bases between them. The germline CDR1 and CDR2 sequences are MDHEN and SYDVKM. This CDR3 region has 15 residues. The DNA for the CDR3 is TGTGCCAGCAGCCCACCGGTGCGGGACTACAATGAGCAGTTCTTC. Amino acids: CASSPPVRDYNEQFF. Using reference TRBV28 and TRBJ2-1 for the parts outside the CDR3, the full variable domain is DVKVTQSSRYLVKRTGEKVFLECVQDMDHENMFWYRQDPGLGLRLIYFSYDVKMKEKGDIPEGYSVSREKKERFSLILESASTNQTSMYLCASSPPVRDYNEQFFGPGTRLTVL.

The rearrangement links TRBV10-3 to TRBJ1-3, with unresolved D. CDR3 size: 14 residues. The V gene lost 0 bases and the J gene lost 0 bases, with 3 bases spanning the gap. In germline, CDR1 is ENHRY, CDR2 SYGVKD. CDR3 loop: CAISESPSGNTIYF. CDR3 bases: TGTGCCATCAGTGAGTCACCCTCTGGAAACACCATATATTTT.

This clonotype has just a few counts. The chain joins TRBV7-9 to TRBJ1-2; TRBD1 is a possible D gene (5 bases). This CDR3 spans 13 amino acids. CDR1 is SEHNR and CDR2 is FQNEAQ in the germline V gene (reference sequence). V was pared by 1 base and J by 7 bases, with 10 bases between. The CDR3 here is CASSLEGRVGYTF. The DNA of the CDR3 is TGTGCCAGCAGCTTAGAGGGCAGGGTTGGCTACACCTTC.

The V call is TRBV29-1, the J call TRBJ1-3; 7 nucleotides line up with TRBD1. CDR1 is SQVTM and CDR2 is ANQGSEA in the germline V gene. V gave up 4 bases and J gave up 1 base; unmatched junction bases: 1. The CDR3 is 13 residues long. The CDR3 sequence: CSVGDRSGNTIYF. CDR3 DNA sequence: TGCAGCGTTGGGGACAGATCTGGAAACACCATATATTTT. The complete variable domain, with remaining parts taken from reference TRBV29-1 and TRBJ1-3, reads SAVISQKPSRDICQRGTSLTIQCQVDSQVTMMFWYRQQPGQSLTLIATANQGSEATYESGFVIDKFPISRPNLTFSTLTVSNMSPEDSSIYLCSVGDRSGNTIYFGEGSWLTVV.

The V gene is TRBV7-9, the J gene TRBJ1-1; D not certain. The CDR3 extends over 12 amino acids. The ends were cut back, 1 base at V and 6 bases at J, with 6 bases in the middle. Germline lookup yields CDR1 SEHNR and CDR2 FQNEAQ (reference sequence). CDR3 DNA: TGTGCCAGCAGCTTAGGGGAAGCTGAAGCTTTCTTT. The encoded protein is CASSLGEAEAFF.

This clonotype was picked up many times. CDR3 in amino acids: CASSRGGAGVGNQPQHF. DNA for the CDR3: TGTGCCAGCAGCCGAGGGGGCGCCGGTGTGGGCAATCAGCCCCAGCATTTT. The rearrangement links TRBV12-3 or TRBV12-4 to TRBJ1-5; 7 positions match TRBD1. V lost 6 bases to trimming and J lost 2 bases; unmatched junction nucleotides: 13. The CDR3 is 17 residues long.

This clonotype was found many times. V is TRBV7-9 and J is TRBJ2-6; unclear D gene. Germline loops: CDR1 SEHNR, CDR2 FQNEAQ (reference sequence). With 0 bases removed from V and 0 bases from J, the gap between germline ends came to 6 bases. This CDR3 has 16 residues. The CDR3 sequence: CASSLAWSSGANVLTF. Written as DNA, the CDR3 is TGTGCCAGCAGCTTAGCGTGGAGCTCTGGGGCCAACGTCCTGACTTTC.

This clonotype was picked up many times. The chain recombines TRBV28 with TRBJ2-5, with D unclear. The CDR3 has 15 residues. The V end lost 5 bases, the J end lost 3 bases, and 16 bases lay between the germline ends. Germline CDR1 and CDR2: MDHEN and SYDVKM. CDR3 nucleotide sequence: TGTGCCAGCAGTCTCGCCCGGAACCGTGAAGAGACCCAGTACTTC. Amino acid sequence: CASSLARNREETQYF.

The chain couples TRBV27 to TRBJ1-5; unclear D gene. The CDR3 runs to 15 residues. Trimming stripped 6 bases from V and 2 bases from J, with 14 bases between. Looked up from germline, CDR1 is MNHEY and CDR2 is SMNVEV (reference sequence). CDR3 region: CASSRSTLGNQPQHF. Written as DNA, the CDR3 is TGTGCCAGCAGCCGAAGCACCCTCGGCAATCAGCCCCAGCATTTT.

The chain recombines TRBV20-1 with TRBJ1-2; 7 bases match TRBD1. V dropped 3 bases and J dropped 6; count of bases not matched to a gene: 4. The germline gives CDR1 DFQATT, CDR2 SNEGSKA (reference sequence). CDR3 length equals 12 residues. DNA for the CDR3: TGCAGTGCTAGTAGAGGGGGCGATGGCTACACCTTC. This codes for CSASRGGDGYTF.

Points on this clonotype: This may stem from a read error, because a much larger clone lies one nucleotide away. It is likely a read error, because the conserved phenylalanine at the end of the CDR3 is missing. The chain combines TRBV4-1 with TRBJ2-4; D is unclear. V was trimmed by 4 bases and J by 3 bases, leaving 16 bases between them. The length of the CDR3 is 16 residues. Germline lookup yields CDR1 MGHRA and CDR2 YSYEKL. In DNA form, the CDR3 reads TGCGCCAGCAGCCTTGTGGTGGTCTCGGGCAAAAACATTCAGTACCTC. This translates into CASSLVVVSGKNIQYL.

This clonotype appeared many times. The chain carries TRBV5-1 and TRBJ2-7; unclear D gene. Trimming took 0 bases from V and 3 from J, leaving 7 bases between them. CDR3 length equals 13 residues. The germline V gene has CDR1 SGHRS and CDR2 YFSETQ. CDR3: CASSLGPDYEQYF. The CDR3 DNA reads TGCGCCAGCAGCTTGGGGCCCGACTACGAGCAGTACTTC.

Comments on this clonotype: A much larger clone differs by one base, so this may be a read error. The J gene is TRBJ2-2, the V gene TRBV6-4; no definite D call. The length of the CDR3 is 13 residues. Germline loops: CDR1 MRHNA, CDR2 SNTAGT. The V and J ends lost 3 bases and 6 bases respectively, with 8 bases between them. CDR3 DNA: TGTGCCAGCAGTGATCGTGGGGCCGGGGAGCTGTTTTTT. Translating it yields CASSDRGAGELFF.

V and J are TRBV5-1 and TRBJ2-1; 10 bases fit TRBD2. With 0 bases clipped from V and 4 bases from J, the junction kept 10 bases outside the gene matches. Germline V gene lookup returns CDR1 SGHRS and CDR2 YFSETQ. CDR3 length equals 18 residues. Here the CDR3 reads CASSLAVVAGGLYNEQFF. CDR3 in DNA: TGCGCCAGCAGCTTGGCCGTGGTAGCGGGGGGCCTATACAATGAGCAGTTCTTC. Drawing the rest from reference TRBV5-1 and TRBJ2-1, the complete variable domain is KAGVTQTPRYLIKTRGQQVTLSCSPISGHRSVSWYQQTPGQGLQFLFEYFSETQRNKGNFPGRFSGRQFSNSRSEMNVSTLELGDSALYLCASSLAVVAGGLYNEQFFGPGTRLTVL.

The rearrangement joins TRBV12-3 or TRBV12-4 to TRBJ2-1; D is perhaps TRBD2 (6 bases). The CDR3 sequence is 15 residues long. Trimming pared 2 bases from V and 10 bases from J, leaving 18 bases between. CDR3 protein: CASSLLATGPIEQFF. The CDR3 DNA is TGTGCCAGCAGTTTACTAGCGACGGGGCCCATCGAGCAGTTCTTC.